This T cell receptor beta chain was profiled in a study of blood T cell repertoires in COVID-19. Trimming stripped 3 bases from V and 7 bases from J, with 16 bases between. Per germline, CDR1 ENHRY and CDR2 SYGVKD. This CDR3 contains 16 residues. Using immunoSEQ multiplex PCR, the repertoire was profiled, and TCRdb retains in-frame clones only, with some absent. The table records fewer than 45,000 clones, roughly four fifths of them present only once. The rearrangement uses TRBV10-3 and TRBJ1-6; possibly TRBD1 for D (5 bases). The clonotype was recovered from a man aged 35-49 years with active or convalescent COVID-19. The sample taken for sequencing was peripheral blood. CDR3 DNA: TGTGCCATCAGTGATCCTAAAGGCAGGGTAAATTCACCCCTCCACTTT. Translated, it gives CAISDPKGRVNSPLHF.